These 18 T cell receptor beta chains were sequenced from one sample in a study of shared clonotypes between healthy human individuals. Produced via immunoSEQ multiplex PCR; TCRdb's table is partial and in-frame only. The table includes 1,400,000 or so clones, approximately 98.5% detected once. The sequencing input was naive CD4+ T cells sorted from blood. Subset indicated: CD45RA+ positively selected. These receptor sequences come from a man between 25 and 39 years old in good health.

This chain links TRBV11-2 with TRBJ2-1; 8 nucleotides agree with TRBD2. CDR1 is SGHAT, CDR2 FQNNGV, per germline. Trimming cost V 1 base and J 9 bases; bases outside gene matches: 8. This CDR3 region has 15 residues. CDR3 protein: CASSLVSAGEAEQFF. The DNA for the CDR3 is TGTGCCAGCAGCTTAGTGTCAGCGGGGGAAGCTGAGCAGTTCTTC. Filled out from reference TRBV11-2 and TRBJ2-1, the complete variable domain reads EAGVAQSPRYKIIEKRQSVAFWCNPISGHATLYWYQQILGQGPKLLIQFQNNGVVDDSQLPKDRFSAERLKGVDSTLKIQPAKLEDSAVYLCASSLVSAGEAEQFFGPGTRLTVL.

The chain recombines TRBV28 with TRBJ2-1; TRBD1 matches 9 bases. The CDR3 loop spans 15 amino acids. Germline assignment: CDR1 MDHEN and CDR2 SYDVKM. The V gene end was trimmed by 6 bases and the J gene end by 5 bases; junction bases not matched to a gene: 8. In DNA form, the CDR3 reads TGTGCCAGCAGGTTGCGAGGGACAGGGAACAATGAGCAGTTCTTC. Protein product: CASRLRGTGNNEQFF.

The chain joins TRBV5-1 to TRBJ2-1; D perhaps matches TRBD1 (6 bases). CDR3 size: 14 residues. From germline, CDR1 is SGHRS and CDR2 YFSETQ. V lost 9 bases, J lost 3 bases, and 16 bases lay in between. The DNA of the CDR3 is TGCGCCACCAAAGGGGACATGAGCTACAATGAGCAGTTCTTC. It translates to CATKGDMSYNEQFF.

V is TRBV6-1 and J is TRBJ1-1, with D unclear. Trimming shortened V by 0 bases and J by 6 bases, and 11 bases separated the two germline ends. Germline CDR1 and CDR2: MNHNS and SASEGT. CDR3 length: 14 residues. The CDR3 nucleotides read TGTGCCAGCAGTGAAGCCCTACATTATGCTGAAGCTTTCTTT. Protein: CASSEALHYAEAFF.

This chain joins TRBV4-1 and TRBJ2-7; D not resolved. V lost 4 bases and J 2 bases, leaving 9 bases between the germline ends. Germline assignment: CDR1 MGHRA and CDR2 YSYEKL. This CDR3 contains 13 residues. Here the CDR3 DNA reads TGCGCCAGCAGCCTAGGTCGTCCCTACGAGCAGTACTTC. Protein sequence: CASSLGRPYEQYF.

This chain uses TRBV7-8 with TRBJ2-7; 9 bases fit TRBD1. Germline CDR1 SGHVS, CDR2 FQNEAQ. The CDR3 covers 14 residues. V was clipped by 0 bases and J by 3 bases; unmatched bases: 0. The chain's CDR3 is CASSLADRGYEQYF. The CDR3 nucleotides are TGTGCCAGCAGCTTAGCGGACAGGGGCTACGAGCAGTACTTC.

This chain joins TRBV18 and TRBJ1-3; D call uncertain. The CDR3 consists of 15 residues. V lost 6 bases and J 4 bases, leaving 16 bases between the germline ends. From germline, CDR1 is KGHSH and CDR2 LQKENI. CDR3 amino acids: CASSQKTTKGNTIYF. The CDR3 DNA follows: TGTGCCAGCTCGCAGAAAACCACGAAGGGAAACACCATATATTTT.

V is TRBV5-4 and J is TRBJ2-7; 10 positions match TRBD1. Germline trimming cut 4 bases from V and 5 bases from J; bases unmatched to any gene: 9. Germline CDR1 is SGHNT and CDR2 is YYREEE (reference sequence). The CDR3 length is 15 residues. CDR3 amino acids: CASSRAGTGVDEQYF. In DNA form, the CDR3 reads TGTGCCAGCAGCAGAGCCGGGACAGGGGTCGACGAGCAGTACTTC.

The rearrangement joins TRBV28 to TRBJ2-2; D is perhaps TRBD1 (5 bases). Trimming took 6 bases from V and 6 from J, leaving 14 bases between them. Germline lookup yields CDR1 MDHEN and CDR2 SYDVKM. This CDR3 is 14 amino acids long. The DNA of the CDR3 is TGTGCCAGCAGAAACCCGACAGCCCCCGGGGAGCTGTTTTTT. This sequence encodes CASRNPTAPGELFF.

The V call is TRBV27, the J call TRBJ2-7, with D perhaps TRBD2 (5 bases). Between the trimmed V and J ends, which lost 6 bases and 7 bases, there was a span of 13 bases. Germline V gene sequence: CDR1 MNHEY, CDR2 SMNVEV (reference sequence). The CDR3 sequence is 12 residues long. CDR3 in amino acids: CASSDRPGEQYF. The DNA for the CDR3 is TGTGCCAGCAGCGATAGACCGGGGGAGCAGTACTTC.

The chain carries TRBV5-1 and TRBJ2-3, with D maybe TRBD2 (6 bases). CDR1 and CDR2 (germline): SGHRS, YFSETQ. V shed 4 bases and J shed 2 bases, with 11 bases lying between them. The CDR3 covers 14 residues. The CDR3 spells CASSPTRNTDTQYF. The CDR3 DNA sequence: TGCGCCAGCAGCCCGACTAGAAACACAGATACGCAGTATTTT.

The chain is built from TRBV7-6 and TRBJ1-3; no clear D. Between the trimmed V and J ends, which lost 4 bases and 0 bases, there was a span of 4 bases. Germline lookup yields CDR1 SGHVS and CDR2 FNYEAQ. The CDR3 runs to 13 residues. CDR3 amino acids: CASSWHSGNTIYF. The DNA for the CDR3 is TGTGCCAGCAGCTGGCACTCTGGAAACACCATATATTTT.

The chain carries TRBV7-2 and TRBJ1-5, with D possibly TRBD1 on 5 matching bases. V was pared by 5 bases and J by 0 bases, with 17 bases between. In germline, CDR1 is SGHTA, CDR2 FQGNSA. The CDR3 extends over 17 amino acids. The CDR3 protein is CASSLSGNRFSNQPQHF. The DNA for the CDR3 is TGTGCCAGCAGCCTATCGGGGAACAGGTTTAGCAATCAGCCCCAGCATTTT.

The chain employs TRBV7-9 and TRBJ2-3; D unclear. Between the trimmed V and J ends, which lost 1 base and 3 bases, there was a span of 17 bases. The CDR3 consists of 17 residues. CDR1 and CDR2 (germline): SEHNR, FQNEAQ (reference sequence). The CDR3: CASSLGTARRLTDTQYF. For the CDR3, the DNA is TGTGCCAGCAGCTTAGGGACCGCTAGAAGGCTAACAGATACGCAGTATTTT.

The V gene is TRBV19, the J gene TRBJ1-5; unclear D gene. The CDR3 runs 15 residues. Trimming left V 1 base short and J 0 bases short, with 7 bases between. Germline loops: CDR1 LNHDA, CDR2 SQIVND (reference sequence). CDR3 region: CASSIVRGSNQPQHF. CDR3 bases: TGTGCCAGTAGTATAGTGCGGGGTAGCAATCAGCCCCAGCATTTT.

This clone has just one count. The chain uses TRBV5-1 and TRBJ1-2, with 9 nucleotides matching TRBD1. The J segment lost 4 bases and the V segment lost 0 bases, leaving 13 bases of the junction unmatched. The CDR3 covers 18 residues. Germline CDR1 and CDR2: SGHRS and YFSETQ. CDR3: CASSLEGFADRGSYGYTF. CDR3 in DNA: TGCGCCAGCAGCTTGGAAGGATTCGCGGACAGGGGTTCCTATGGCTACACCTTC.

The gene calls are TRBV2 and TRBJ2-1; TRBD1 matches at 7 bases. The CDR3 extends over 14 amino acids. V shed 6 bases, J shed 8 bases, and the junction held 10 bases outside the gene matches. Germline CDR1 is SNHLY and CDR2 is FYNNEI. The CDR3 DNA is TGTGCCAGCAGGTCTGATCTAACAGGGGATGAGCAGTTCTTC. The encoded protein is CASRSDLTGDEQFF.

This rearrangement joins TRBV29-1 to TRBJ2-5; D is ambiguous. The germline gives CDR1 SQVTM, CDR2 ANQGSEA. V lost 6 bases and J 2 bases, leaving 13 bases between the germline ends. This CDR3 spans 13 amino acids. The CDR3 is CSVWTVTQETQYF. The DNA of the CDR3 is TGCAGCGTCTGGACGGTGACTCAAGAGACCCAGTACTTC.